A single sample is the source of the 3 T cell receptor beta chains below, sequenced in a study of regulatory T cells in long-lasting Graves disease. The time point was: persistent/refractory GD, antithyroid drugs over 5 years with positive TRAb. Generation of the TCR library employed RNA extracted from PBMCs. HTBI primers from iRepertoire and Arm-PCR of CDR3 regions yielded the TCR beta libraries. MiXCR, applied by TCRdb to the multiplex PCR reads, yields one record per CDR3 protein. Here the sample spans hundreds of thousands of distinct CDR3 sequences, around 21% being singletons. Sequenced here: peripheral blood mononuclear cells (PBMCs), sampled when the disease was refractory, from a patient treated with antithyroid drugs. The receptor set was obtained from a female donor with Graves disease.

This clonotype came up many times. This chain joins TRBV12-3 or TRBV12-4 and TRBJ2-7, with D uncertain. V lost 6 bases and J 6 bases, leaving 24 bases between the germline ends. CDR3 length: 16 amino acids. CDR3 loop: CASRPTGRTEGGEQYF. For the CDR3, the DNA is TGTGCCAGCAGACCCACTGGGCGGACCGAAGGTGGCGAGCAGTACTTC.

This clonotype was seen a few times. The CDR3: CASSLRGAYEKLFF. CDR3 sequence (DNA): TGTGCCAGCAGTTTACGGGGGGCTTATGAAAAACTGTTTTTT. The chain has TRBV27 and TRBJ1-4; tentatively, D is TRBD1 (6 bases). V was pared by 2 bases and J by 6 bases, with 10 bases between. Germline-derived CDR1 and CDR2 are MNHEY and SMNVEV (reference sequence). This CDR3 is 14 amino acids long.

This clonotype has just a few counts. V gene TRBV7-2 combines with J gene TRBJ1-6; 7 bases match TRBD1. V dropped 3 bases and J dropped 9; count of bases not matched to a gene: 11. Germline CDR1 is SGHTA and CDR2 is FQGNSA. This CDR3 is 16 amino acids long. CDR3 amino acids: CASSLAGKGAVSPLHF. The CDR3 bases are TGTGCCAGCAGCTTGGCCGGGAAGGGGGCGGTTTCACCCCTCCACTTT. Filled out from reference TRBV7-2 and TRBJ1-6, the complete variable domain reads GAGVSQSPSNKVTEKGKDVELRCDPISGHTALYWYRQSLGQGLEFLIYFQGNSAPDKSGLPSDRFSAERTGGSVSTLTIQRTQQEDSAVYLCASSLAGKGAVSPLHFGNGTRLTVT.